This T cell receptor (beta chain) was retrieved from a study of shared T cell receptors in the human thymus. Data came from immunoSEQ multiplex PCR; TCRdb stores just in-frame clones and leaves some out. The sample yields about 380,000 clones, approximately 95% seen once. The sequence was collected from a human donor. Material: thymocytes.

The CDR3 DNA reads as TGTGCCACCAGCCCTGACAGGTGGGGCACTGAAGCTTTCTTT. This codes for CATSPDRWGTEAFF. This chain connects TRBV15 to TRBJ1-1; TRBD1 is a possible D gene (6 bases). Deletions cut 5 bases from V and 4 bases from J, with 14 bases between. From germline, CDR1 is LNHNV and CDR2 YYDKDF (reference sequence). CDR3 length: 14 residues.